The 17 T cell receptor beta chains listed next were all sequenced from one sample in a study of shared clonotypes between healthy human individuals. Repertoires were generated with immunoSEQ multiplex PCR, while TCRdb's copy carries only in-frame clones and drops some. The sample lists millions of clones, just over 90% seen once, with under 0.15% in the top ten. Sequenced input: naive CD4+ T cells sorted from blood. Subset denoted: CD45RA+ positively selected. The receptors originated from a man younger than 35 in good health.

This rearrangement joins TRBV5-1 to TRBJ1-1, with 8 bases lining up with TRBD1. The germline CDR1 and CDR2 sequences are SGHRS and YFSETQ. With 3 bases clipped from V and 1 base from J, the junction kept 5 bases outside the gene matches. CDR3 size: 15 residues. CDR3 amino acids: CASSSDRGWNTEAFF. CDR3 nucleotide sequence: TGCGCCAGCAGCTCCGACAGGGGATGGAACACTGAAGCTTTCTTT.

This rearrangement joins TRBV9 to TRBJ1-2; D ambiguous. Trimming pared 3 bases from V and 7 bases from J, leaving 13 bases between. From germline, CDR1 is SGDLS and CDR2 YYNGEE. The CDR3 runs to 13 residues. CDR3 DNA: TGTGCCAGCAGCGATCCGGACGGGAGTGGCTACACCTTC. Protein sequence: CASSDPDGSGYTF. Filled out from reference TRBV9 and TRBJ1-2, the complete variable domain reads DSGVTQTPKHLITATGQRVTLRCSPRSGDLSVYWYQQSLDQGLQFLIQYYNGEERAKGNILERFSAQQFPDLHSELNLSSLELGDSALYFCASSDPDGSGYTFGSGTRLTVV.

With regard to this clone: Other DNA sequences of this sample code for an identical CDR3. The chain couples TRBV10-3 to TRBJ1-5, with D maybe TRBD1 (5 bases). In germline, CDR1 is ENHRY, CDR2 SYGVKD. The ends were cut back, 2 bases at V and 4 bases at J, with 9 bases in the middle. The CDR3 consists of 14 residues. CDR3 nucleotides: TGTGCCATCAGTGAGGGGGGAGGTAATCAGCCCCAGCATTTT. Translated, it gives CAISEGGGNQPQHF.

Here the CDR3 DNA reads TGTGCTAGTGGACCGCGTTGGGGGAATAACACCGGGGAGCTGTTTTTT. It yields the protein CASGPRWGNNTGELFF. The V and J genes are TRBV12-5 and TRBJ2-2, with D possibly being TRBD1 or TRBD2 (5 bases each). Germline V CDR1 and CDR2: LGHNT, FRNRAP. CDR3 length: 16 amino acids. With 6 bases removed from V and 2 bases from J, the gap between germline ends came to 16 bases.

This chain uses TRBV29-1 with TRBJ2-5; possibly TRBD1 or TRBD2 for D (6 bases each). The J call is doubtful: the DNA matches TRBJ2-7 better. The CDR3 has 13 residues. Germline V gene sequence: CDR1 SQVTM, CDR2 ANQGSEA. The CDR3 sequence: CSVGSGGFYEQYF. The CDR3 region has the DNA TGCAGCGTTGGTTCCGGGGGCTTTTACGAGCAGTACTTC.

V is TRBV14 and J is TRBJ2-2; no clear D. CDR3 size: 15 residues. Trimming cost V 4 bases and J 1 base, with 10 bases left between them. CDR1 SGHDN and CDR2 FVKESK come from the germline V gene. CDR3 nucleotide sequence: TGTGCCAGCAGCCGGACGGACCAGAACACCGGGGAGCTGTTTTTT. Encoded protein: CASSRTDQNTGELFF.

The CDR3 region is CASSLGDRVAGYTF. CDR3 in DNA: TGTGCCAGCAGCTTAGGAGACAGGGTGGCTGGCTACACCTTC. The chain combines TRBV7-2 with TRBJ1-2; 7 bases line up with TRBD1. CDR1 is SGHTA, CDR2 FQGNSA, per germline. With 1 base clipped from V and 7 bases from J, the junction kept 6 bases outside the gene matches. The CDR3 runs to 14 residues.

This chain links TRBV7-8 with TRBJ1-6; D gene uncertain. Germline CDR1 is SGHVS and CDR2 is FQNEAQ. The CDR3 is made up of 13 amino acids. Trimming removed 6 bases from V and 10 bases from J, with 13 bases in between. In nucleotides, the CDR3 is TGTGCCAGCAGTTCTAGGGCGTCGTCACCCCTCCACTTT. Its protein product is CASSSRASSPLHF.

This chain links TRBV4-3 with TRBJ2-7, with 15 bases identical to TRBD2. The CDR3 length is 17 residues. The germline V gene has CDR1 LGHNA and CDR2 YSLEER. Trimming removed 3 bases from V and 5 bases from J; junction bases left unmatched: 8. Here the CDR3 reads CASSQGLAGGPPHEQYF. In nucleotides, the CDR3 is TGCGCCAGCAGCCAGGGACTAGCGGGAGGCCCCCCCCACGAGCAGTACTTC.

The V and J genes are TRBV9 and TRBJ2-1; D is unresolved. V lost 4 bases and J 0 bases, leaving 17 bases between the germline ends. Germline V lookup: CDR1 SGDLS, CDR2 YYNGEE. The CDR3 spans 17 residues. For the CDR3, the DNA is TGTGCCAGCAGCCCTCGGACCAGCCGGAGCTCCTACAATGAGCAGTTCTTC. This gives the protein CASSPRTSRSSYNEQFF.

This clone occurred a few times. The rearrangement uses TRBV29-1 and TRBJ1-1; D not resolved. This CDR3 spans 12 amino acids. Germline-derived CDR1 and CDR2 are SQVTM and ANQGSEA. The ends were cut back, 7 bases at V and 2 bases at J, with 11 bases in the middle. The CDR3 DNA reads TGCAGCGGGGTGACTTCTAACACTGAAGCTTTCTTT. This encodes CSGVTSNTEAFF. Filled out from reference TRBV29-1 and TRBJ1-1, the complete variable domain reads SAVISQKPSRDICQRGTSLTIQCQVDSQVTMMFWYRQQPGQSLTLIATANQGSEATYESGFVIDKFPISRPNLTFSTLTVSNMSPEDSSIYLCSGVTSNTEAFFGQGTRLTVV.

This sequence joins TRBV18 and TRBJ2-6; D uncertain. Trimming shortened V by 2 bases and J by 4 bases, and 9 bases separated the two germline ends. Looked up from germline, CDR1 is KGHSH and CDR2 is LQKENI. CDR3 length: 15 amino acids. The CDR3 DNA sequence: TGTGCCAGCTCACCAATCTCCGCCGGGGCCAACGTCCTGACTTTC. Its translation: CASSPISAGANVLTF.

The rearrangement uses TRBV7-2 and TRBJ1-5; D unresolved. CDR3 length: 15 residues. V dropped 5 bases and J dropped 3 bases, with 14 bases sitting between them. Germline V gene data show CDR1 as SGHTA and CDR2 as FQGNSA. As DNA, the CDR3 is TGTGCCAGCAGCCCGGCGTCCGGACCCAATCAGCCCCAGCATTTT. Its translation: CASSPASGPNQPQHF.

The chain uses TRBV28 and TRBJ1-2; TRBD1 agrees at 7 bases. J lost 3 bases, V lost 8 bases, and 12 bases had no gene match. From germline, CDR1 is MDHEN and CDR2 SYDVKM. The CDR3 runs to 15 residues. CDR3 coding DNA: TGTGCCAGCGGGTTGACAGGGAGGGGAGACTATGGCTACACCTTC. Amino acid sequence: CASGLTGRGDYGYTF.

The chain recombines TRBV9 with TRBJ2-5; D unclear. Germline CDR1 reads SGDLS; CDR2 reads YYNGEE. V lost 0 bases and J 1 base, leaving 13 bases between the germline ends. The length of the CDR3 is 16 residues. CDR3 DNA sequence: TGTGCCAGCAGCGTAGGGACGGGTTCCTCCCAAGAGACCCAGTACTTC. This translates into CASSVGTGSSQETQYF.

The V call is TRBV5-6, the J call TRBJ2-2, with D uncertain. The V gene's germline CDR1 is SGHDT and CDR2 YYEEEE. The length of the CDR3 is 16 residues. Trimming left V 0 bases short and J 3 bases short, with 12 bases between. CDR3 sequence: CASSLETLWHTGELFF. As DNA, the CDR3 is TGTGCCAGCAGCTTGGAAACTCTATGGCACACCGGGGAGCTGTTTTTT.

This clone was observed a few times. The chain has TRBV19 and TRBJ1-1, with 7 positions matching TRBD1. The germline V gene has CDR1 LNHDA and CDR2 SQIVND (reference sequence). The V gene end was trimmed by 4 bases and the J gene end by 11 bases; junction bases not matched to a gene: 13. This CDR3 contains 14 residues. CDR3 amino acids: CASSTPDRLRGAFF. For the CDR3, the DNA is TGTGCCAGTAGTACCCCGGACAGGTTGCGAGGGGCTTTCTTT.